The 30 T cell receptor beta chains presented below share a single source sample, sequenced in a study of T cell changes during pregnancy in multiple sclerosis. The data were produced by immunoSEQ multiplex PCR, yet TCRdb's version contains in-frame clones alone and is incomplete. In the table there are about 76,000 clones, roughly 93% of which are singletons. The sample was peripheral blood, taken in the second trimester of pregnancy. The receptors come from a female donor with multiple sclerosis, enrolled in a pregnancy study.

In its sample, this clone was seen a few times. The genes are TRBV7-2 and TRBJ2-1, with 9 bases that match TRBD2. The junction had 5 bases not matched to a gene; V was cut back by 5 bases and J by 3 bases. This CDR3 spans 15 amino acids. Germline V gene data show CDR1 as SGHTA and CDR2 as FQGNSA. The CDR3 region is CASSIVAGDYNEQFF. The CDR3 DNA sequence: TGTGCCAGCAGCATCGTAGCGGGGGACTACAATGAGCAGTTCTTC.

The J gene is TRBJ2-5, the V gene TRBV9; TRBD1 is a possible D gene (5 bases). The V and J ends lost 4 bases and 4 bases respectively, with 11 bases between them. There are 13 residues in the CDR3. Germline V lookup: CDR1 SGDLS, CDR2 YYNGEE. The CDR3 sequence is CASSLLQGETQYF. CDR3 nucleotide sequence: TGTGCCAGCAGCCTTCTCCAGGGAGAGACCCAGTACTTC. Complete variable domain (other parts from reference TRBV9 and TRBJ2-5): DSGVTQTPKHLITATGQRVTLRCSPRSGDLSVYWYQQSLDQGLQFLIQYYNGEERAKGNILERFSAQQFPDLHSELNLSSLELGDSALYFCASSLLQGETQYFGPGTRLLVL.

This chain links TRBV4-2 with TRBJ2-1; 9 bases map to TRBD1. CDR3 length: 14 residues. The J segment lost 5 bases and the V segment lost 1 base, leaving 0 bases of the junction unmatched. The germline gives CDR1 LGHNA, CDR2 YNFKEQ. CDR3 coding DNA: TGTGCCAGCAGCCAAGGGGACAGGGACAATGAGCAGTTCTTC. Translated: CASSQGDRDNEQFF.

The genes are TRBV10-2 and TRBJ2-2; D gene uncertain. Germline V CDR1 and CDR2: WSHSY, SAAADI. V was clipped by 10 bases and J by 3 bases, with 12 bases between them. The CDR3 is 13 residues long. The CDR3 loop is CATGLTDTGELFF. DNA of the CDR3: TGCGCCACTGGTCTAACGGACACCGGGGAGCTGTTTTTT.

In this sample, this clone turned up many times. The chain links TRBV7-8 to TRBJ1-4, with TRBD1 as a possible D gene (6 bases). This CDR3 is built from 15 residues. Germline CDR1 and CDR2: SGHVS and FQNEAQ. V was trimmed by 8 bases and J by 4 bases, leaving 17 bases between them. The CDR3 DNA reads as TGTGCCAGCCAATTGAAGGGGGAAGATAATGAAAAACTGTTTTTT. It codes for CASQLKGEDNEKLFF. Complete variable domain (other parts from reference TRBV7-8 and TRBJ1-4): GAGVSQSPRYKVAKRGQDVALRCDPISGHVSLFWYQQALGQGPEFLTYFQNEAQLDKSGLPSDRFFAERPEGSVSTLKIQRTQQEDSAVYLCASQLKGEDNEKLFFGSGTQLSVL.

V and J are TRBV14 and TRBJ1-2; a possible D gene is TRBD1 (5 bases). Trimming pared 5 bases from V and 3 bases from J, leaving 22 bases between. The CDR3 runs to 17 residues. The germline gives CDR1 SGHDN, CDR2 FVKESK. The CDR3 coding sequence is TGTGCCAGCAGCTCCCGGCGACAGACCATAGGGGACTATGGCTACACCTTC. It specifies CASSSRRQTIGDYGYTF.

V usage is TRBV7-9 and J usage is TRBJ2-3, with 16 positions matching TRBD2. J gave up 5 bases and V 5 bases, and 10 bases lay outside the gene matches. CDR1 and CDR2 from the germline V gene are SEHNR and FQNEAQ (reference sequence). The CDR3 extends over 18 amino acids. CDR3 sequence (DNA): TGTGCCAGCAGCCACAGCGGGACTAGCGGGGGGGCGGTAGATACGCAGTATTTT. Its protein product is CASSHSGTSGGAVDTQYF. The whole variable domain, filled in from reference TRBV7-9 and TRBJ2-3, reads DTGVSQNPRHKITKRGQNVTFRCDPISEHNRLYWYRQTLGQGPEFLTYFQNEAQLEKSRLLSDRFSAERPKGSFSTLEIQRTEQGDSAMYLCASSHSGTSGGAVDTQYFGPGTRLTVL.

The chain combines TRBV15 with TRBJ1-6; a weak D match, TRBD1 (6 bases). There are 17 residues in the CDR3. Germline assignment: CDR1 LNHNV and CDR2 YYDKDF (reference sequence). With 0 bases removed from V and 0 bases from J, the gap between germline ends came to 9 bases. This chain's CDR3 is CATSRDGGGSYNSPLHF. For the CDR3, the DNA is TGTGCCACCAGCAGAGATGGGGGCGGCTCCTATAATTCACCCCTCCACTTT.

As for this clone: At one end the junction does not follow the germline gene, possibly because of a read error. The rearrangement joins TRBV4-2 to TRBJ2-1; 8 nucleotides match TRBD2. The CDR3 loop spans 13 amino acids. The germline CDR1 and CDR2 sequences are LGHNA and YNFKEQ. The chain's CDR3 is CASSQDFRGGRVF. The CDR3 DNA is TGTGCCAGCAGCCAAGATTTTCGGGGGGGCCGGGTCTTC.

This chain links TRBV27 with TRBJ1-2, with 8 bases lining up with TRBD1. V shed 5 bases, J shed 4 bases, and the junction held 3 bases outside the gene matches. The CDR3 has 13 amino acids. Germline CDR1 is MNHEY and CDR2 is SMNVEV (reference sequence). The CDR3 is CASSPGTGYGYTF. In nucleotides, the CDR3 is TGTGCCAGCAGTCCCGGGACAGGCTATGGCTACACCTTC.

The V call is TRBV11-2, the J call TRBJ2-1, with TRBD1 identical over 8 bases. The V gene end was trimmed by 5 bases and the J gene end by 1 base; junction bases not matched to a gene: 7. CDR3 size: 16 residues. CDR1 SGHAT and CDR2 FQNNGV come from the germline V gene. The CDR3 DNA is TGTGCCAGCAGCCCGATGACAGGGGCTTCCTACAATGAGCAGTTCTTC. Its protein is CASSPMTGASYNEQFF.

This CDR3 is CASSESAGGTDTQYF. In DNA form, the CDR3 reads TGTGCCAGCAGTGAATCGGCAGGGGGCACAGATACGCAGTATTTT. The J gene is TRBJ2-3, the V gene TRBV6-4; a possible D gene is TRBD1 (6 bases). Trimming pared 3 bases from V and 1 base from J, leaving 11 bases between. Germline CDR1 reads MRHNA; CDR2 reads SNTAGT. The CDR3 runs to 15 residues.

The CDR3 DNA sequence: TGTGCCAGCAGTGAATCGGCAGGGGGTTGGGACACTGAAGCTTTCTTT. Its translation: CASSESAGGWDTEAFF. J is TRBJ1-1 and V is TRBV2; 7 bases map to TRBD1. Germline V CDR1 and CDR2: SNHLY, FYNNEI. The J segment lost 3 bases and the V segment lost 2 bases, leaving 9 bases of the junction unmatched. CDR3 length: 16 amino acids.

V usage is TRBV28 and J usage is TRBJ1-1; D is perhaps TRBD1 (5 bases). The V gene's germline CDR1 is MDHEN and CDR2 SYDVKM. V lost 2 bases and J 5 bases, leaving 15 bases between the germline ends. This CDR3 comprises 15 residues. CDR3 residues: CASSLGGTPGTEAFF. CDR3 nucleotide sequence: TGTGCCAGCAGTTTAGGGGGGACCCCTGGGACTGAAGCTTTCTTT.

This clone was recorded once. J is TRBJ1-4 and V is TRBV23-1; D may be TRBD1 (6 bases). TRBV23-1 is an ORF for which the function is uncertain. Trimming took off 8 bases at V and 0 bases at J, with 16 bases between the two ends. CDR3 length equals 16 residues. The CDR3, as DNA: TGCGCCAGCTGGAGGGGGGGGGCCCCAACTAATGAAAAACTGTTTTTT. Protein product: CASWRGGAPTNEKLFF.

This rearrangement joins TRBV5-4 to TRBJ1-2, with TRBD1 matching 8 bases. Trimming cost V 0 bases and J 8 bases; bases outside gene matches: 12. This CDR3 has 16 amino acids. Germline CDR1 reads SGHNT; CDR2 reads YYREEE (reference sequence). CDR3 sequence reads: CASSLVAQGGSRGYTF. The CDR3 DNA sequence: TGTGCCAGCAGCTTGGTGGCACAGGGGGGTTCGCGGGGCTACACCTTC.

CDR3 loop: CASSQSRGSCGQPQHF. The CDR3 DNA reads as TGCGCCAGCAGTCAATCGAGGGGGTCCTGCGGGCAGCCCCAGCATTTT. The gene calls are TRBV23-1 and TRBJ1-5; TRBD1 is a possible D gene (6 bases). Being an ORF, TRBV23-1 has a function that is uncertain. Trimming left V 0 bases short and J 7 bases short, with 16 bases between. This CDR3 contains 16 residues.

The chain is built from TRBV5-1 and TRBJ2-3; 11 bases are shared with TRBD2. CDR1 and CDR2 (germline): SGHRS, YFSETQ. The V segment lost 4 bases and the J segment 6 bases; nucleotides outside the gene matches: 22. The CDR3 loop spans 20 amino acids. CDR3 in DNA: TGCGCCAGCAGCCTTACAACACCGACTAGCGGGGCTTCATGGGCGGATACGCAGTATTTT. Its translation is CASSLTTPTSGASWADTQYF.

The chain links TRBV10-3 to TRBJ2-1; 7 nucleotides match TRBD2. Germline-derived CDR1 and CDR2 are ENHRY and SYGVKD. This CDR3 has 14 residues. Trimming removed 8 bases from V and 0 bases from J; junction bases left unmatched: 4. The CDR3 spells CAIGAGSSYNEQFF. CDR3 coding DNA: TGTGCCATCGGAGCGGGGAGCTCCTACAATGAGCAGTTCTTC.

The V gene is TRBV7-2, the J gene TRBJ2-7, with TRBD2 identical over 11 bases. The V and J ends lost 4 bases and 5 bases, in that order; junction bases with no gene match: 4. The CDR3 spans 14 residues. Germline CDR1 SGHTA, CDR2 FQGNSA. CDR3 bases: TGTGCCAGCAGCTCGGCTAGCGGGAGGCACGAGCAGTACTTC. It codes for CASSSASGRHEQYF.

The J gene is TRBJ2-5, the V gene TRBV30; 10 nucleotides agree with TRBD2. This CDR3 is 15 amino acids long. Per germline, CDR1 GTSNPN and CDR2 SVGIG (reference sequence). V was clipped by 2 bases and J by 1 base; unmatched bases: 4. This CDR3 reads CAWSLIAGGQETQYF. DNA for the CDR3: TGTGCCTGGAGTTTGATAGCGGGGGGCCAAGAGACCCAGTACTTC.

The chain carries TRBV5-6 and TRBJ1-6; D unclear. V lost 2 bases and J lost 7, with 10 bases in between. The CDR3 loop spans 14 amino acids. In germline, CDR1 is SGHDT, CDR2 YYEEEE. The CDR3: CASSFRGRNSPLHF. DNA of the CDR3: TGTGCCAGCAGCTTCCGAGGTCGAAATTCACCCCTCCACTTT.

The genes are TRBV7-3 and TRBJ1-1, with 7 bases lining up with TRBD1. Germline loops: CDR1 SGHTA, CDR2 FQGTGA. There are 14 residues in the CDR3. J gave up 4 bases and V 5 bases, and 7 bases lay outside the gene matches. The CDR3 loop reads CASSALAGGTEAFF. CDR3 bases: TGTGCCAGCAGCGCCTTGGCAGGGGGCACTGAAGCTTTCTTT.

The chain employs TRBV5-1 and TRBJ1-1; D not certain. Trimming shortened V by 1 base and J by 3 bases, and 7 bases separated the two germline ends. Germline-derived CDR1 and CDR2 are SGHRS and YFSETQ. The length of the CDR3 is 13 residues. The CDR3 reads CASSLTAYTEAFF. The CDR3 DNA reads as TGCGCCAGCAGCTTGACAGCTTACACTGAAGCTTTCTTT.

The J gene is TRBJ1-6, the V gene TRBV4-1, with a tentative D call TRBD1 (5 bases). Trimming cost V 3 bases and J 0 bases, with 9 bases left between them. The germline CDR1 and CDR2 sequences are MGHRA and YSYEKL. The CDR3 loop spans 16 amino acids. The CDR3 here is CASSHLGHSYNSPLHF. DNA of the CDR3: TGCGCCAGCAGCCATTTAGGACACTCCTATAATTCACCCCTCCACTTT.

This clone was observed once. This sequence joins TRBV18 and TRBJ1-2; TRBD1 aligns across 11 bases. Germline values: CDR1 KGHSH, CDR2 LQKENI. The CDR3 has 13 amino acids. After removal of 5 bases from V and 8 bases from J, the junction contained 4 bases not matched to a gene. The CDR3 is CASSTGTGGGYTF. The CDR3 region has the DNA TGTGCCAGCTCAACCGGGACAGGGGGGGGCTACACCTTC.

In DNA, the CDR3 is TGTGCCTGGAGTGCGGGACAGGGACAGTCACCCCTCCACTTT. It translates to CAWSAGQGQSPLHF. The chain carries TRBV30 and TRBJ1-6, with 9 bases aligning to TRBD1. The CDR3 consists of 14 residues. V dropped 1 base and J dropped 10; count of bases not matched to a gene: 5. CDR1 is GTSNPN and CDR2 is SVGIG in the germline V gene (reference sequence).

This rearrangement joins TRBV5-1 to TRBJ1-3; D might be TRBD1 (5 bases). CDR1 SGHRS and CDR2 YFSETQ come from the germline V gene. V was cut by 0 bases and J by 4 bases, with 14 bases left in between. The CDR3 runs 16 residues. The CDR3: CASSLAEGVKGNTIYF. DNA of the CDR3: TGCGCCAGCAGCTTGGCGGAAGGGGTTAAGGGAAACACCATATATTTT.

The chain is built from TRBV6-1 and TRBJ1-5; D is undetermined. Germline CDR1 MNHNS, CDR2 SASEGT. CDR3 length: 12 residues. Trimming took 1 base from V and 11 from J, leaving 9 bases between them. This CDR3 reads CASSEDFFAQHF. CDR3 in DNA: TGTGCCAGCAGTGAAGACTTTTTTGCCCAGCATTTT.

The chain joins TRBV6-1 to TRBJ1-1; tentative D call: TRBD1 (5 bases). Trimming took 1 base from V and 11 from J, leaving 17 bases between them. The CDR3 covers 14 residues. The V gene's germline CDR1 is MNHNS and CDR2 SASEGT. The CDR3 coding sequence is TGTGCCAGCAGTGAAGGGCAAGGGGTTCCCCTGGCTTTCTTT. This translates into CASSEGQGVPLAFF.